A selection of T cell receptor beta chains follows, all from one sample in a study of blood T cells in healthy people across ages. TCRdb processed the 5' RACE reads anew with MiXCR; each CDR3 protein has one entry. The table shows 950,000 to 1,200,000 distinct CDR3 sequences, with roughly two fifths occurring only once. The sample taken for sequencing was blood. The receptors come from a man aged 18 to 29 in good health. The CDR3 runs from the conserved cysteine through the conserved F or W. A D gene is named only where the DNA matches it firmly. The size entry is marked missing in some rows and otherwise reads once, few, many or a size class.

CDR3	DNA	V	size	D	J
CASSLDRESYEQYF	TGTGCCAGCAGTTTAGACCGAGAGTCCTACGAGCAGTACTTC	TRBV12-3/TRBV12-4	.	.	TRBJ2-7
CASSLTYTRTNYEQYF	TGTGCCAGCAGCTTGACGTACACACGAACCAACTACGAGCAGTACTTC	TRBV5-8	.	.	TRBJ2-7
CASSPGVFGDTQYF	TGTGCCAGCAGCCCGGGCGTCTTTGGGGATACGCAGTATTTT	TRBV7-2	.	.	TRBJ2-3
CASSSTLGYHEQYF	TGTGCCAGCAGTTCAACGTTGGGTTACCACGAGCAGTACTTC	TRBV12-3/TRBV12-4	few	.	TRBJ2-7
CATNLGFYYNEQFF	TGTGCCACCAATTTGGGATTCTACTACAATGAGCAGTTCTTC	TRBV6-2/TRBV6-3	.	.	TRBJ2-1
CASSFPLQFGVETGELFF	TGTGCCAGCAGCTTCCCTCTTCAATTTGGGGTAGAAACCGGGGAGCTGTTTTTT	TRBV7-2	.	.	TRBJ2-2
CAFQGYGYTF	TGTGCCTTCCAGGGCTATGGCTACACCTTC	TRBV30	.	.	TRBJ1-2
CASSLWRGAGYTF	TGTGCCAGCAGTTTATGGCGGGGGGCTGGCTACACCTTC	TRBV3-1	.	.	TRBJ1-2
CASSPQTLALNTEAFF	TGTGCCAGCAGTCCTCAGACACTAGCATTGAACACTGAAGCTTTCTTT	TRBV27	.	.	TRBJ1-1
CASSDRGHRYGYTF	TGTGCCAGCAGCGACAGGGGGCATCGTTATGGCTACACCTTC	TRBV7-2	.	TRBD1	TRBJ1-2
CSVGDRGAKNTEAFF	TGCAGCGTTGGCGACAGAGGCGCTAAAAACACTGAAGCTTTCTTT	TRBV29-1	.	.	TRBJ1-1
CASSQERTSGPTNEKLFF	TGCGCCAGCAGCCAAGAGAGGACTAGTGGTCCAACTAATGAAAAACTGTTTTTT	TRBV4-3	.	.	TRBJ1-4
CASRNSGVAGANVLTF	TGTGCCAGCAGGAACTCTGGGGTAGCTGGGGCCAACGTCCTGACTTTC	TRBV27	once	.	TRBJ2-6
CASSTYRGADTQYF	TGTGCCAGCAGTACATACAGGGGGGCAGATACGCAGTATTTT	TRBV12-3/TRBV12-4	.	TRBD1	TRBJ2-3
CAVGGRINYGYTF	TGTGCTGTTGGGGGGAGGATAAACTATGGCTACACCTTC	TRBV30	.	.	TRBJ1-2
CSVEGTDYEQYF	TGCAGCGTTGAAGGAACGGACTACGAGCAGTACTTC	TRBV29-1	.	.	TRBJ2-7
CASSEGLRGQTEAFF	TGTGCCAGCAGCGAGGGTCTGAGAGGCCAAACTGAAGCTTTCTTT	TRBV9	.	.	TRBJ1-1
CASSLRQQGQPQHF	TGTGCCAGCAGTTTAAGACAGCAAGGACAGCCCCAGCATTTT	TRBV12-3/TRBV12-4	.	.	TRBJ1-5
CASSKQGQLDTEAFF	TGTGCCAGCAGCAAACAAGGACAGCTGGACACTGAAGCTTTCTTT	TRBV11-3	.	.	TRBJ1-1
CASSPAESSADTQYF	TGTGCCAGCAGCCCGGCGGAGAGCTCGGCAGATACGCAGTATTTT	TRBV14	few	.	TRBJ2-3
CSAMGGTYEQYF	TGCAGTGCTATGGGGGGCACCTACGAGCAGTACTTC	TRBV20-1	few	.	TRBJ2-7
CSASPTGFFAFF	TGCAGTGCTAGTCCGACAGGGTTTTTTGCTTTCTTT	TRBV20-1	few	TRBD1	TRBJ1-1
CASSVEGGTNYGYTF	TGTGCCAGCAGCGTAGAGGGGGGGACTAACTATGGCTACACCTTC	TRBV9	few	.	TRBJ1-2
CASSLVRNSYNEQYF	TGCGCCAGCAGTTTGGTTCGGAATTCCTACAATGAGCAGTACTTC	TRBV5-1	.	.	TRBJ2-7
CASSSPNRNSGNTIYF	TGTGCCAGCAGTTCTCCTAACAGGAACTCTGGAAACACCATATATTTT	TRBV28	.	.	TRBJ1-3
CASSVNGGYTEAFF	TGTGCCAGCAGTGTCAACGGTGGGTACACTGAAGCTTTCTTT	TRBV6-1	.	.	TRBJ1-1
CAISKWAEENTEAFF	TGTGCCATCAGTAAATGGGCAGAAGAGAACACTGAAGCTTTCTTT	TRBV10-3	.	.	TRBJ1-1
CASSLYMNEQFF	TGCGCCAGCAGCTTGTATATGAATGAGCAGTTCTTC	TRBV5-1	.	.	TRBJ2-1
CASRQTGGPKNIQYF	TGTGCCAGCAGGCAAACCGGGGGCCCCAAAAACATTCAGTACTTC	TRBV28	.	.	TRBJ2-4
CASTRAGLYNEQFF	TGTGCCAGTACGCGAGCGGGGCTATACAATGAGCAGTTCTTC	TRBV19	few	TRBD2	TRBJ2-1
CASRRTSGIETEYF	TGTGCCAGCAGAAGGACTAGCGGGATAGAGACCGAGTACTTC	TRBV6-2/TRBV6-3	.	TRBD2	TRBJ2-5
CASSSPLGFADTQYF	TGCGCCAGCAGCTCTCCTCTGGGATTCGCAGATACGCAGTATTTT	TRBV5-1	.	.	TRBJ2-3
CASSTTGTVAKNIQYF	TGTGCCAGCAGCACAACCGGGACAGTAGCCAAAAACATTCAGTACTTC	TRBV7-2	once	TRBD1	TRBJ2-4
CASSQDLGNQDTQYF	TGCGCCAGCAGCCAAGATCTGGGTAATCAGGATACGCAGTATTTT	TRBV4-3	few	.	TRBJ2-3
CASSSLQENEQFF	TGCGCCAGCAGCTCCCTACAAGAAAATGAGCAGTTCTTC	TRBV4-3	many	.	TRBJ2-1
CASSPRTGDNTEAFF	TGTGCCAGCAGTCCCCGGACAGGGGATAACACTGAAGCTTTCTTT	TRBV2	.	TRBD1	TRBJ1-1
CASSQDAYDDYGYTF	TGCGCCAGCAGCCAAGATGCGTACGACGACTATGGCTACACCTTC	TRBV4-3	many	.	TRBJ1-2
CASSSGTNEQFF	TGTGCCAGCAGTTCCGGGACAAATGAGCAGTTCTTC	TRBV13	many	.	TRBJ2-1
CASSQVSYEQYF	TGTGCCAGCAGTCAAGTCTCCTACGAGCAGTACTTC	TRBV12-3/TRBV12-4	many	.	TRBJ2-7
CSAGGIRDRPNSPLHF	TGCAGTGCCGGGGGGATCCGGGACAGGCCTAATTCACCCCTCCACTTT	TRBV20-1	.	TRBD1	TRBJ1-6
CASSFAGPTTEAFF	TGTGCCAGCAGTTTTGCCGGGCCCACCACTGAAGCTTTCTTT	TRBV12-3/TRBV12-4	.	.	TRBJ1-1
CSTNIYYDLGSYNEQFF	TGCAGTACTAATATCTACTACGACCTTGGCTCCTACAATGAGCAGTTCTTC	TRBV20-1	.	.	TRBJ2-1
CASSTRDSNQPQHF	TGTGCCAGCAGTACCAGGGATAGCAATCAGCCCCAGCATTTT	TRBV6-2/TRBV6-3	.	.	TRBJ1-5
CASSQDRGINSPLHF	TGCGCCAGCAGCCAAGATCGGGGCATCAATTCACCCCTCCACTTT	TRBV4-3	few	.	TRBJ1-6
CASSPRNSNYGYTF	TGTGCCAGCAGCCCCCGGAACTCCAACTATGGCTACACCTTC	TRBV7-9	.	.	TRBJ1-2
CASSSQGMGGEAFF	TGCGCCAGCAGCTCCCAGGGGATGGGAGGTGAAGCTTTCTTT	TRBV5-1	.	.	TRBJ1-1
CATSRDEGQQETQYF	TGTGCCACCAGCAGAGATGAAGGACAGCAAGAGACCCAGTACTTC	TRBV15	few	.	TRBJ2-5
CASSSAGDTEAFF	TGCGCCAGCAGCTCGGCTGGGGACACTGAAGCTTTCTTT	TRBV5-1	.	.	TRBJ1-1